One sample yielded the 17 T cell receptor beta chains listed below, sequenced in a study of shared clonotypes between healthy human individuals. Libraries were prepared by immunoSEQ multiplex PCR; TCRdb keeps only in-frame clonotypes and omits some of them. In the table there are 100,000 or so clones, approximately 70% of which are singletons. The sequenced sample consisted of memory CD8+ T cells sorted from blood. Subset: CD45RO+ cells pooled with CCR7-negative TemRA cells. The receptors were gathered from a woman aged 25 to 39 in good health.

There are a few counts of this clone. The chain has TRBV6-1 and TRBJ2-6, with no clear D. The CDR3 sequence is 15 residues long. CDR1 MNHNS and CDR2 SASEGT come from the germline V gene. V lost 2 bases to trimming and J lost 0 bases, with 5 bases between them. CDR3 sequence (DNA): TGTGCCAGCAGTGAATCCGGCTCTGGGGCCAACGTCCTGACTTTC. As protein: CASSESGSGANVLTF.

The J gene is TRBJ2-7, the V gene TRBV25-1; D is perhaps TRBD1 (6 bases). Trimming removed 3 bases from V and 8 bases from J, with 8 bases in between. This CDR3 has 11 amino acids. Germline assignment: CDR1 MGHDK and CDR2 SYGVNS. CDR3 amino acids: CASSEWDKQYF. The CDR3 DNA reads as TGTGCCAGCAGTGAGTGGGACAAGCAGTACTTC.

Here the CDR3 DNA reads TGTGCCAGTAGTTCCGTTTGGGACAGGGGTTACAATGAGCAGTTCTTC. Encoded protein: CASSSVWDRGYNEQFF. The V and J genes are TRBV19 and TRBJ2-1, with 10 positions matching TRBD1. J lost 4 bases, V lost 5 bases, and 8 bases had no gene match. From germline, CDR1 is LNHDA and CDR2 SQIVND (reference sequence). This CDR3 contains 16 residues.

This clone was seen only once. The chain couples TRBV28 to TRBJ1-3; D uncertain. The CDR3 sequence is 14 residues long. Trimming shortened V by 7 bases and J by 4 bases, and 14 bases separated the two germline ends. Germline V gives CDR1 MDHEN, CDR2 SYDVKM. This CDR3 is CASTLAGNGNTIYF. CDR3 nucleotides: TGTGCCAGCACCTTAGCGGGGAACGGAAACACCATATATTTT.

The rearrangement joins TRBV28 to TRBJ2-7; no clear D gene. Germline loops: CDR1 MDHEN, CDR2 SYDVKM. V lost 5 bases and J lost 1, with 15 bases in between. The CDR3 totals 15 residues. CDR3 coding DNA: TGTGCCAGCAGTGACCCGGTCGAAGGTTCCTACGAGCAGTACTTC. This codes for CASSDPVEGSYEQYF.

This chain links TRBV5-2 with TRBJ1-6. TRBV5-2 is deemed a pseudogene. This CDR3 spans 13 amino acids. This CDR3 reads CASSLTGNSPLHF. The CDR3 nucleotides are TGTGCCAGCAGCTTGACGGGAAATTCACCCCTCCACTTT.

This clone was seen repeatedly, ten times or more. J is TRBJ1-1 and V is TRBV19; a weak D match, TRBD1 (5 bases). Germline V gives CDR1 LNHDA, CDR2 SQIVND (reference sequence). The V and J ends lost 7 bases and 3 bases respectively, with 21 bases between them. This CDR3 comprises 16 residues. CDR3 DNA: TGTGCCAGTACTCCACCCAATTCAGGGTTGCACACTGAAGCTTTCTTT. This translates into CASTPPNSGLHTEAFF.

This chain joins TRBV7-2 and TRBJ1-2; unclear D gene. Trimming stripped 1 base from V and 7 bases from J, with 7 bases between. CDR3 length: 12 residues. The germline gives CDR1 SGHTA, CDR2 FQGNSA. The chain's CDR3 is CASSLDGAGYTF. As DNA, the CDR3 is TGTGCCAGCAGCTTAGATGGCGCTGGCTACACCTTC.

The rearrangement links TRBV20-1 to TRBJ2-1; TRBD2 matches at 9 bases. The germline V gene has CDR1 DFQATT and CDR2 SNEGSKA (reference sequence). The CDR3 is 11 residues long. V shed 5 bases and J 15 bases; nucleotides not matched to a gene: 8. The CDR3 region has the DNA TGCAGTGCTGCCCTGCGGGAGGGGACGTTCTTC. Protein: CSAALREGTFF.

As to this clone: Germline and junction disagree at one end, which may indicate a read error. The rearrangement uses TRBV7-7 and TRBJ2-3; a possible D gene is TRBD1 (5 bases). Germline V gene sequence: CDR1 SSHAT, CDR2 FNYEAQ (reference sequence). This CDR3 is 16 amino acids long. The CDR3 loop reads CASSNAGHTRTDTQYF. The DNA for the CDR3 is TGCGCCAGCAGCAACGCAGGGCATACTCGCACAGATACGCAGTATTTT.

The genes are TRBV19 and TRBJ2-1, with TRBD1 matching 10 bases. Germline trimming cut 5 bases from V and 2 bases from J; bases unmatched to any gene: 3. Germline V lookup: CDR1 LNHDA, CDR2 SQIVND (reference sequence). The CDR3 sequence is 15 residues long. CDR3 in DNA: TGTGCCAGTAGTCTTGGGACAGGGGCCTACAATGAGCAGTTCTTC. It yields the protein CASSLGTGAYNEQFF.

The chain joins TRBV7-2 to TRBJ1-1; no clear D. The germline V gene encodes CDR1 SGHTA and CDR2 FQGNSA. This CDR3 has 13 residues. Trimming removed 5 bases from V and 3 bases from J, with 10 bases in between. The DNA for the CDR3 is TGTGCCAGCAGCCCACAACGGGACACTGAAGCTTTCTTT. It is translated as CASSPQRDTEAFF. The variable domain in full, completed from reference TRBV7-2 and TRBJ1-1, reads GAGVSQSPSNKVTEKGKDVELRCDPISGHTALYWYRQSLGQGLEFLIYFQGNSAPDKSGLPSDRFSAERTGGSVSTLTIQRTQQEDSAVYLCASSPQRDTEAFFGQGTRLTVV.

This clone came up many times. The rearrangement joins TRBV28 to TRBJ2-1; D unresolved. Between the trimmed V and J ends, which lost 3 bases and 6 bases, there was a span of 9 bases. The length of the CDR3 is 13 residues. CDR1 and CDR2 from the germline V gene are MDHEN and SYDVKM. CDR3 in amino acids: CASSLIQGNEQFF. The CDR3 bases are TGTGCCAGCAGTTTGATCCAAGGCAATGAGCAGTTCTTC.

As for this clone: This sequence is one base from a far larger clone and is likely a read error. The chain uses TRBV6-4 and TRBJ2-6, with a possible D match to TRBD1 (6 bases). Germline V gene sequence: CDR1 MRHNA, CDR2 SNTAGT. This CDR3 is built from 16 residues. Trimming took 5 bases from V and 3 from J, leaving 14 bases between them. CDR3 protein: CASSNEARGGANVLTF. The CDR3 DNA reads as TGTGCCAGCAGTAACGAGGCCAGGGGTGGGGCCAACGTCCTGACTTTC.

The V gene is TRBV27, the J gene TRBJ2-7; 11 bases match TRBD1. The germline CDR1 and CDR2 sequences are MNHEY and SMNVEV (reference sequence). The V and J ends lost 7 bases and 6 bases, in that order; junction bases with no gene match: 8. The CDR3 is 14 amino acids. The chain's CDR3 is CASTSGTGGREQYF. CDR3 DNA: TGTGCCAGCACTTCCGGGACAGGGGGTCGCGAGCAGTACTTC.

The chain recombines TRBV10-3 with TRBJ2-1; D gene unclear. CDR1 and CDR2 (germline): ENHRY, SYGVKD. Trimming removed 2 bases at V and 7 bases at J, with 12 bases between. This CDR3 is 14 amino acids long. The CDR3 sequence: CAISEGRVSNEQFF. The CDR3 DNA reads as TGTGCCATCAGTGAGGGGCGTGTGAGTAATGAGCAGTTCTTC.

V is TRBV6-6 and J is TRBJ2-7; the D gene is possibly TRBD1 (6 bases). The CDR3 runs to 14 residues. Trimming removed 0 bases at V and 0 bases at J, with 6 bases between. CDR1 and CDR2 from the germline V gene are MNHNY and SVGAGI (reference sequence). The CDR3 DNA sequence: TGTGCCAGCAGTTACTCGGACAGCTCCTACGAGCAGTACTTC. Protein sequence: CASSYSDSSYEQYF.